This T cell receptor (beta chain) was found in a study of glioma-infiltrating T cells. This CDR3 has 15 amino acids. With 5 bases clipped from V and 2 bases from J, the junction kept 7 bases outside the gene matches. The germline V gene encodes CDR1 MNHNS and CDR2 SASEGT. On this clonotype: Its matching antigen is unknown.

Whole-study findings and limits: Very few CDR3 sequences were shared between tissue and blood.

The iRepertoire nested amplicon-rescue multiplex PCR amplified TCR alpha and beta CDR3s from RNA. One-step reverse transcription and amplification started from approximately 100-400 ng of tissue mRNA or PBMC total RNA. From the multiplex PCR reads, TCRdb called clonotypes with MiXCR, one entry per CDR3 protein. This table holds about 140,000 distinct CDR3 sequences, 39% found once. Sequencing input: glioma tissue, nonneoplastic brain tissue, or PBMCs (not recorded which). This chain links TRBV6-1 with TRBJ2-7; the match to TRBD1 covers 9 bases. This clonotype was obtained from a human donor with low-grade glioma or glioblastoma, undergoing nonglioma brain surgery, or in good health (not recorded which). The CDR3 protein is CASSKIRTGAYEQYF. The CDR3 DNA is TGTGCCAGCAGTAAAATAAGGACAGGGGCCTACGAGCAGTACTTC.